Shown below are 25 T cell receptor beta chains from a single sample sequenced in a study of early T cells in non-severe SARS-CoV-2 infection. MiXCR, applied by TCRdb to the 5' RACE reads, yields one record per CDR3 protein. Among more than 95,000 distinct CDR3 sequences listed, roughly 9.6% were seen once. Source: whole blood, taken at baseline. The source is an adult who was a healthcare worker with PCR-confirmed SARS-CoV-2 infection or an uninfected control (not recorded which).

Many counts were recorded for this clonotype. The CDR3 reads CASGPPGWEAFF. The CDR3 nucleotides read TGTGCTAGTGGTCCCCCCGGCTGGGAAGCTTTCTTT. The V call is TRBV12-5, the J call TRBJ1-1, with D unclear. The CDR3 is 12 amino acids. The germline V gene has CDR1 LGHNT and CDR2 FRNRAP. The germline V and J ends were trimmed by 5 bases and 8 bases, with 12 bases remaining between them.

This clonotype was found many times. CDR3 sequence reads: CASSTVAADTQYF. The DNA for the CDR3 is TGTGCCAGCAGCACCGTCGCGGCAGATACGCAGTATTTT. The rearrangement links TRBV7-9 to TRBJ2-3; no definite D call. The CDR3 is made up of 13 amino acids. Germline V CDR1 and CDR2: SEHNR, FQNEAQ (reference sequence). The germline V and J ends were trimmed by 5 bases and 4 bases, with 10 bases remaining between them.

The rearrangement uses TRBV4-2 and TRBJ2-3; the match to TRBD2 covers 7 bases. Germline trimming cut 2 bases from V and 2 bases from J; bases unmatched to any gene: 7. From germline, CDR1 is LGHNA and CDR2 YNFKEQ. The CDR3 loop spans 16 amino acids. This CDR3 is CASSQYPSGNTDTQYF. The CDR3 nucleotides are TGTGCCAGCAGCCAATACCCTAGCGGAAACACAGATACGCAGTATTTT.

In this sample, this clonotype turned up many times. This chain uses TRBV27 with TRBJ2-7; D is unresolved. Trimming removed 1 base from V and 7 bases from J, with 8 bases in between. CDR3 length equals 12 residues. Germline V gene sequence: CDR1 MNHEY, CDR2 SMNVEV (reference sequence). The CDR3 protein is CASSLLGKEQYF. CDR3 nucleotides: TGTGCCAGCAGTTTATTAGGGAAAGAGCAGTACTTC.

This clonotype was seen at least ten times. The chain carries TRBV7-2 and TRBJ2-7, with 9 bases fitting TRBD2. The CDR3 has 15 residues. Germline V CDR1 and CDR2: SGHTA, FQGNSA. The junction had 10 bases not matched to a gene; V was cut back by 4 bases and J by 6 bases. The chain's CDR3 is CASSSSGTGLGEQYF. In nucleotides, the CDR3 is TGTGCCAGCAGCTCTAGCGGGACTGGTTTAGGCGAGCAGTACTTC. Using reference TRBV7-2 and TRBJ2-7 for the parts outside the CDR3, the full variable domain is GAGVSQSPSNKVTEKGKDVELRCDPISGHTALYWYRQSLGQGLEFLIYFQGNSAPDKSGLPSDRFSAERTGGSVSTLTIQRTQQEDSAVYLCASSSSGTGLGEQYFGPGTRLTVT.

The chain links TRBV6-6 to TRBJ1-6; no clear D. Looked up from germline, CDR1 is MNHNY and CDR2 is SVGAGI (reference sequence). The CDR3 is 13 residues long. The V and J ends lost 0 bases and 8 bases respectively, with 5 bases between them. CDR3: CASSYSADSPLHF. The CDR3 DNA sequence: TGTGCCAGCAGTTACTCGGCCGATTCACCCCTCCACTTT.

The chain's CDR3 is CASSFAGGNYEQYF. The CDR3 DNA is TGTGCCAGCAGCTTCGCGGGGGGTAACTACGAGCAGTACTTC. The rearrangement links TRBV5-8 to TRBJ2-7; 8 nucleotides align to TRBD2. Per germline, CDR1 SGHTS and CDR2 YDEGEE. The CDR3 sequence is 14 residues long. The J segment lost 3 bases and the V segment lost 2 bases, leaving 4 bases of the junction unmatched.

This clonotype was found many times. The chain has TRBV30 and TRBJ1-4, with D perhaps matching TRBD1 (6 bases). The CDR3 spans 20 residues. V was clipped by 0 bases and J by 4 bases, with 27 bases between them. CDR1 is GTSNPN, CDR2 SVGIG, per germline (reference sequence). CDR3 in amino acids: CAWSVQGRDGTISLNEKLFF. CDR3 DNA sequence: TGTGCCTGGAGTGTACAGGGCAGGGACGGTACGATTTCACTTAATGAAAAACTGTTTTTT.

This sequence joins TRBV2 and TRBJ2-1; 10 bases agree with TRBD2. From germline, CDR1 is SNHLY and CDR2 FYNNEI. The V and J ends lost 8 bases and 5 bases, in that order; junction bases with no gene match: 6. This CDR3 is 14 amino acids long. The CDR3 spells CASLLAGGNNEQFF. The CDR3 DNA follows: TGTGCCAGCCTGTTAGCGGGGGGAAACAATGAGCAGTTCTTC.

V and J are TRBV20-1 and TRBJ1-5; D unresolved. The CDR3 loop spans 13 amino acids. From germline, CDR1 is DFQATT and CDR2 SNEGSKA (reference sequence). Between the trimmed V and J ends, which lost 1 base and 6 bases, there was a span of 10 bases. The CDR3 DNA is TGCAGTGCTAGAGCCCTTGTTAGTCAGCCCCAGCATTTT. Protein: CSARALVSQPQHF.

This chain links TRBV7-6 with TRBJ2-2; no reliable D call. The CDR3 contains 14 residues. Trimming stripped 0 bases from V and 4 bases from J, with 6 bases between. The germline gives CDR1 SGHVS, CDR2 FNYEAQ. CDR3 protein: CASSLAPSTGELFF. DNA of the CDR3: TGTGCCAGCAGCTTAGCCCCTTCCACCGGGGAGCTGTTTTTT.

CDR3 DNA: TGTGCCAGTAGTATAGGCGGGAGATCCCCCGTGGGGGGTGAGCAGTTCTTC. Translation gives CASSIGGRSPVGGEQFF. The J gene is TRBJ2-1, the V gene TRBV19; 7 bases map to TRBD2. Germline CDR1 is LNHDA and CDR2 is SQIVND (reference sequence). V dropped 1 base and J dropped 9; count of bases not matched to a gene: 15. This CDR3 has 17 residues.

This sequence joins TRBV27 and TRBJ2-7; D may be TRBD1 or TRBD2 (5 bases each). Trimming took off 4 bases at V and 7 bases at J, with 8 bases between the two ends. The CDR3 runs 11 residues. Looked up from germline, CDR1 is MNHEY and CDR2 is SMNVEV (reference sequence). The CDR3 nucleotides are TGTGCCAGCAGTTCGTGGGGGGAGCAGTACTTC. This codes for CASSSWGEQYF.

This clonotype was found a few times. The chain couples TRBV2 to TRBJ2-4, with a weak D call TRBD1 (5 bases). Germline CDR1 reads SNHLY; CDR2 reads FYNNEI. The CDR3 covers 14 residues. Trimming took 4 bases from V and 0 from J, leaving 7 bases between them. The CDR3 protein is CASSGQLAKNIQYF. The DNA of the CDR3 is TGTGCCAGCAGTGGACAGTTAGCCAAAAACATTCAGTACTTC.

V usage is TRBV6-6 and J usage is TRBJ1-4; D unclear. The germline V and J ends were trimmed by 6 bases and 5 bases, with 13 bases remaining between them. Germline lookup yields CDR1 MNHNY and CDR2 SVGAGI (reference sequence). CDR3 size: 14 residues. CDR3 sequence (DNA): TGTGCCAGCAGCAAAGCCAGGAGCAATGAAAAACTGTTTTTT. As protein: CASSKARSNEKLFF.

This clonotype was counted only a few times. The chain joins TRBV24-1 to TRBJ2-3; D perhaps matches TRBD1 (6 bases). Germline assignment: CDR1 KGHDR and CDR2 SFDVKD. V lost 10 bases and J lost 0, with 7 bases in between. There are 12 residues in the CDR3. CDR3 residues: CATGHSTDTQYF. The CDR3 DNA reads TGTGCCACGGGACACAGCACAGATACGCAGTATTTT.

The chain uses TRBV6-1 and TRBJ2-2, with 10 bases matching TRBD2. The ends lost 10 bases at V and 7 bases at J; junction bases unmatched: 6. Germline values: CDR1 MNHNS, CDR2 SASEGT. CDR3 length equals 13 residues. CDR3 loop: CATRLAGLGELFF. The CDR3 DNA reads TGTGCCACCAGACTAGCGGGCCTCGGGGAGCTGTTTTTT.

This clonotype was seen more than once but under ten times. A read error may account for a junction end that differs from germline. The chain carries TRBV24-1 and TRBJ2-7, with TRBD2 matching 12 bases. Germline V gene data show CDR1 as KGHDR and CDR2 as SFDVKD. The CDR3 sequence is 14 residues long. The CDR3 reads CATSDSLLTSGSHF. CDR3 in DNA: TGTGCCACCAGTGATTCCCTCTTGACTAGCGGGAGCCACTTC.

The sample holds a few counts of this clonotype. CDR3 region: CASSSRQGVPYEQYF. In DNA, the CDR3 is TGTGCCAGCAGTTCTCGACAGGGGGTCCCCTACGAGCAGTACTTC. V gene TRBV27 combines with J gene TRBJ2-7; 9 positions agree with TRBD1. Trimming took 4 bases from V and 2 from J; bases not matched to a gene: 6. Germline V CDR1 and CDR2: MNHEY, SMNVEV (reference sequence). The CDR3 contains 15 residues.

This clonotype was observed at least ten times. The rearrangement joins TRBV19 to TRBJ1-1; D remains ambiguous. CDR3 length equals 15 residues. Trimming took 4 bases from V and 1 from J, leaving 13 bases between them. In germline, CDR1 is LNHDA, CDR2 SQIVND (reference sequence). This chain's CDR3 is CASSTNGVKNTEAFF. CDR3 in DNA: TGTGCCAGTAGTACCAACGGGGTAAAGAACACTGAAGCTTTCTTT.

The chain combines TRBV20-1 with TRBJ2-1; tentatively, D is TRBD2 (5 bases). Germline assignment: CDR1 DFQATT and CDR2 SNEGSKA (reference sequence). The CDR3 covers 15 residues. V was trimmed by 3 bases and J by 2 bases, leaving 14 bases between them. The CDR3 is CSASWSTNTYNEQFF. The CDR3 region has the DNA TGCAGTGCTAGTTGGTCGACTAATACCTACAATGAGCAGTTCTTC.

At least ten counts were recorded for this clonotype. This CDR3 reads CASSFDRDQPQHF. The CDR3, as DNA: TGTGCCAGCTCATTCGACAGGGATCAGCCCCAGCATTTT. The chain uses TRBV18 and TRBJ1-5; 7 nucleotides agree with TRBD1. With 5 bases clipped from V and 5 bases from J, the junction kept 3 bases outside the gene matches. The CDR3 runs 13 residues. Germline CDR1 and CDR2: KGHSH and LQKENI. Full variable domain (remainder filled in from reference TRBV18 and TRBJ1-5): NAGVMQNPRHLVRRRGQEARLRCSPMKGHSHVYWYRQLPEEGLKFMVYLQKENIIDESGMPKERFSAEFPKEGPSILRIQQVVRGDSAAYFCASSFDRDQPQHFGDGTRLSIL.

This CDR3 reads CASSSAGTGVHEQYF. CDR3 nucleotide sequence: TGCGCCAGCAGCTCGGCCGGGACAGGGGTCCACGAGCAGTACTTC. This chain uses TRBV5-1 with TRBJ2-7; 10 nucleotides agree with TRBD1. After removal of 3 bases from V and 5 bases from J, the junction contained 8 bases not matched to a gene. The CDR3 totals 15 residues. Germline V CDR1 and CDR2: SGHRS, YFSETQ.

This clonotype was counted between two and nine times. The CDR3 coding sequence is TGTGCCAGCTGGACAGGGGGCGCCAGCAATGAGCAGTTCTTC. Residues: CASWTGGASNEQFF. V gene TRBV6-1 combines with J gene TRBJ2-1; 11 bases agree with TRBD1. This CDR3 contains 14 residues. J lost 6 bases, V lost 8 bases, and 6 bases had no gene match. CDR1 and CDR2 (germline): MNHNS, SASEGT.

The rearrangement links TRBV12-3 or TRBV12-4 to TRBJ2-1; 10 bases match TRBD2. The CDR3 runs 15 residues. J gave up 4 bases and V 3 bases, and 3 bases lay outside the gene matches. The CDR3 DNA sequence: TGTGCCAGCAGTTTTGGACTAGCGGCTTACAATGAGCAGTTCTTC. It encodes CASSFGLAAYNEQFF.